This T cell receptor beta chain was profiled in a study of T cells in pancreatic ductal adenocarcinoma. General study points: Tumor and blood clonality did not differ significantly, about 0.1 versus 0.07. The resected pancreatic cancer cohort was biased toward the minority with early-stage disease. Compared with tumor, blood showed more total productive templates and around 8-fold more clonotypes.

Some clones are missing from TCRdb's copy, which holds only in-frame ones; the method was immunoSEQ multiplex PCR. The top ten hold about 7% of the sample, which has some 2,300 clones, 80% to 85% seen once. V gave up 3 bases and J gave up 7 bases, with 16 bases separating them. Germline lookup yields CDR1 KGHSH and CDR2 LQKENI. This CDR3 is 15 amino acids long. As concerns this clone: As yet, its antigen is unknown.

Selected pancreatic ductal adenocarcinoma patients had undergone surgery without neoadjuvant therapy. This TCR came from a human donor with pancreatic ductal adenocarcinoma. Sequencing was done on a sample of pancreatic tumor tissue. V and J are TRBV18 and TRBJ1-5, with D possibly being TRBD1 (6 bases). CDR3 bases: TGTGCCAGCTCACCCGAACAGGGAGGGATGCAGCCCCAGCATTTT. This codes for CASSPEQGGMQPQHF.